These 25 T cell receptor beta chains were all obtained from the same sample, sequenced in a study of blood T cell repertoires in COVID-19. Libraries were prepared by immunoSEQ multiplex PCR; TCRdb keeps only in-frame clonotypes and omits some of them. This table holds 180,000 or so clones, about 89% found once. The source material was peripheral blood. The receptors derive from a middle-aged man with acute or convalescent COVID-19.

The CDR3 spells CASSSSSNSPLHF. The DNA for the CDR3 is TGTGCCAGCAGCTCAAGCTCAAATTCACCCCTCCACTTT. The rearrangement links TRBV7-2 to TRBJ1-6; no firm D call. Trimming took off 4 bases at V and 7 bases at J, with 8 bases between the two ends. The CDR3 consists of 13 residues. Germline V lookup: CDR1 SGHTA, CDR2 FQGNSA.

The chain joins TRBV18 to TRBJ2-1; 12 positions agree with TRBD2. The CDR3 length is 16 residues. Trimming at V came to 3 bases and at J to 3 bases, leaving 3 bases not matched to a gene. CDR1 is KGHSH, CDR2 LQKENI, per germline. CDR3 in DNA: TGTGCCAGCTCACCCGTACTAGCGGGGGGCTACAATGAGCAGTTCTTC. Residues: CASSPVLAGGYNEQFF.

The rearrangement links TRBV18 to TRBJ1-2, with D perhaps TRBD1 (6 bases). V was clipped by 2 bases and J by 3 bases, with 16 bases between them. The length of the CDR3 is 16 residues. Germline V gives CDR1 KGHSH, CDR2 LQKENI. The DNA for the CDR3 is TGTGCCAGCTCACCATCCCCGGGGGGCGAATACTATGGCTACACCTTC. Its translation: CASSPSPGGEYYGYTF. Together with reference TRBV18 and TRBJ1-2, the CDR3 gives the full variable domain: NAGVMQNPRHLVRRRGQEARLRCSPMKGHSHVYWYRQLPEEGLKFMVYLQKENIIDESGMPKERFSAEFPKEGPSILRIQQVVRGDSAAYFCASSPSPGGEYYGYTFGSGTRLTVV.

The chain combines TRBV13 with TRBJ1-4, with a possible D match to TRBD1 (5 bases). CDR1 and CDR2 (germline): PRHDT, FYEKMQ (reference sequence). The CDR3 extends over 14 amino acids. The V and J ends lost 2 bases and 7 bases respectively, with 11 bases between them. CDR3 protein: CASSLLQGAEKLFF. The CDR3 DNA sequence: TGTGCCAGCAGCTTACTCCAGGGTGCTGAAAAACTGTTTTTT. The full variable domain, its missing parts supplied by reference TRBV13 and TRBJ1-4, is AAGVIQSPRHLIKEKRETATLKCYPIPRHDTVYWYQQGPGQDPQFLISFYEKMQSDKGSIPDRFSAQQFSDYHSELNMSSLELGDSALYFCASSLLQGAEKLFFGSGTQLSVL.

The genes are TRBV6-5 and TRBJ1-3; possibly TRBD1 for D (6 bases). The CDR3 consists of 16 residues. Germline lookup yields CDR1 MNHEY and CDR2 SVGAGI. V dropped 2 bases and J dropped 0 bases, with 11 bases sitting between them. For the CDR3, the DNA is TGTGCCAGCAGTTACCAGGGGATGGGCTCTGGAAACACCATATATTTT. It yields the protein CASSYQGMGSGNTIYF.

The V and J genes are TRBV21-1 and TRBJ2-7; whether TRBD1, the table's D call, matches the DNA was not checked. TRBV21-1 is flagged as a pseudogene. The CDR3 spans 17 residues. Here the CDR3 DNA reads TGTGCCAGCAGCCGAAGCAGAGAGATGACAGGGGAATACGAGCAGTACTTC. Translating it yields CASSRSREMTGEYEQYF.

The chain employs TRBV19 and TRBJ2-7; possible D gene TRBD2, 6 bases. The V end lost 8 bases, the J end lost 5 bases, and 22 bases lay between the germline ends. Germline assignment: CDR1 LNHDA and CDR2 SQIVND (reference sequence). The CDR3 is 15 residues long. The CDR3 sequence: CASSLGGMALDEQYF. Written as DNA, the CDR3 is TGTGCCAGTTCTTTGGGGGGAATGGCCTTGGACGAGCAGTACTTC.

CDR3 coding DNA: TGCGCCAGCAGCTTTTCAGGGAGGGGGTACACTGAAGCTTTCTTT. Translated: CASSFSGRGYTEAFF. The chain joins TRBV5-1 to TRBJ1-1; possibly TRBD1 for D (6 bases). This CDR3 is 15 amino acids long. Germline V lookup: CDR1 SGHRS, CDR2 YFSETQ. With 2 bases removed from V and 3 bases from J, the gap between germline ends came to 14 bases. The full variable domain, with the rest looked up from reference TRBV5-1 and TRBJ1-1, is KAGVTQTPRYLIKTRGQQVTLSCSPISGHRSVSWYQQTPGQGLQFLFEYFSETQRNKGNFPGRFSGRQFSNSRSEMNVSTLELGDSALYLCASSFSGRGYTEAFFGQGTRLTVV.

The V and J genes are TRBV7-2 and TRBJ1-6, with 11 bases fitting TRBD1. V shed 6 bases, J shed 7 bases, and the junction held 8 bases outside the gene matches. The CDR3 covers 16 residues. The germline V gene has CDR1 SGHTA and CDR2 FQGNSA. CDR3 region: CASSKGQGAWNSPLHF. The CDR3 DNA is TGTGCCAGCAGTAAAGGACAGGGGGCATGGAATTCACCCCTCCACTTT.

CDR3 protein: CASSEEEGADTQYF. The CDR3 coding sequence is TGTGCCAGCAGTGAGGAAGAGGGGGCGGATACGCAGTATTTT. The rearrangement joins TRBV6-1 to TRBJ2-3, with 7 bases matching TRBD1. V lost 3 bases, J lost 6 bases, and 6 bases stayed unmatched. In germline, CDR1 is MNHNS, CDR2 SASEGT. The CDR3 is 14 residues long.

The chain recombines TRBV20-1 with TRBJ2-5; 7 nucleotides match TRBD1. CDR3 size: 13 residues. Germline V gives CDR1 DFQATT, CDR2 SNEGSKA (reference sequence). With 3 bases clipped from V and 6 bases from J, the junction kept 7 bases outside the gene matches. Here the CDR3 reads CSASQGVGKTQYF. CDR3 in DNA: TGCAGTGCTAGTCAGGGGGTCGGAAAGACCCAGTACTTC.

CDR3 amino acids: CASSQVWQESTDTQYF. CDR3 in DNA: TGCGCCAGCAGCCAAGTATGGCAGGAAAGCACAGATACGCAGTATTTT. V is TRBV4-1 and J is TRBJ2-3; no clear D. Trimming pared 1 base from V and 0 bases from J, leaving 11 bases between. This CDR3 is 16 amino acids long. Germline CDR1 and CDR2: MGHRA and YSYEKL.

This chain uses TRBV7-8 with TRBJ2-1; D uncertain. Germline values: CDR1 SGHVS, CDR2 FQNEAQ. V was cut by 5 bases and J by 10 bases, with 15 bases left in between. The CDR3 has 13 amino acids. CDR3 residues: CASSLAWATEQFF. Here the CDR3 DNA reads TGTGCCAGCAGCCTCGCATGGGCGACAGAGCAGTTCTTC.

J is TRBJ1-2 and V is TRBV19; D gene unclear. From germline, CDR1 is LNHDA and CDR2 SQIVND (reference sequence). The V gene lost 7 bases and the J gene lost 6 bases, with 15 bases spanning the gap. The CDR3 is 13 residues long. CDR3 protein: CASTINQMDGYTF. CDR3 DNA: TGTGCCAGTACCATAAACCAGATGGATGGCTACACCTTC.

This clone came up once. The genes are TRBV5-6 and TRBJ1-5; no clear D. V was trimmed by 2 bases and J by 5 bases, leaving 2 bases between them. CDR3 length: 11 residues. Germline CDR1 is SGHDT and CDR2 is YYEEEE. The CDR3 nucleotides read TGTGCCAGCAGCTTCGATCAGCCCCAGCATTTT. It codes for CASSFDQPQHF.

This sequence joins TRBV5-1 and TRBJ2-5; tentative D call: TRBD1 (6 bases). CDR3 length: 14 residues. Trimming shortened V by 2 bases and J by 1 base, and 9 bases separated the two germline ends. CDR1 is SGHRS, CDR2 YFSETQ, per germline. The CDR3 DNA follows: TGCGCCAGCAGCTTTGAGACAGGCCAAGAGACCCAGTACTTC. It is translated as CASSFETGQETQYF.

The rearrangement uses TRBV29-1 and TRBJ1-1; 7 nucleotides align to TRBD1. CDR1 SQVTM and CDR2 ANQGSEA come from the germline V gene. V was clipped by 7 bases and J by 4 bases; unmatched bases: 9. This CDR3 comprises 13 residues. CDR3 protein: CSATFTGATEAFF. CDR3 coding DNA: TGCAGCGCAACGTTTACAGGGGCCACTGAAGCTTTCTTT.

In this sample, this clone turned up a few times. In DNA form, the CDR3 reads TGCGCCAGCAGCTTAAGCAGGGGGCAGATTGAAGGTGAAAAACTGTTTTTT. Protein sequence: CASSLSRGQIEGEKLFF. V gene TRBV5-1 combines with J gene TRBJ1-4; 8 nucleotides agree with TRBD1. Trimming at V came to 2 bases and at J to 7 bases, leaving 13 bases not matched to a gene. The CDR3 is 17 amino acids. The germline V gene has CDR1 SGHRS and CDR2 YFSETQ.

This clone appeared once. J is TRBJ1-4 and V is TRBV6-5; 8 bases map to TRBD1. This CDR3 is built from 14 residues. V lost 5 bases to trimming and J lost 8 bases; unmatched junction nucleotides: 7. Germline V gives CDR1 MNHEY, CDR2 SVGAGI. The CDR3, as DNA: TGTGCCAGCAGTCCTCAGGGGGCCTGGGAAAAACTGTTTTTT. This sequence encodes CASSPQGAWEKLFF.

Concerning this clone itself: The sample has other DNA sequences that encode this CDR3 too. This rearrangement joins TRBV4-1 to TRBJ2-3; 10 bases fit TRBD2. Germline CDR1 is MGHRA and CDR2 is YSYEKL. This CDR3 region has 18 residues. J gave up 5 bases and V 0 bases, and 11 bases lay outside the gene matches. The CDR3 bases are TGCGCCAGCAGCCAAGATCAACCCAGCGGGGGGGCGAAAGATACGCAGTATTTT. This codes for CASSQDQPSGGAKDTQYF.

In this sample, this clone turned up once. The rearrangement links TRBV12-3 or TRBV12-4 to TRBJ2-7; possibly TRBD1 for D (5 bases). The CDR3 is 13 amino acids. V lost 7 bases and J 6 bases, leaving 16 bases between the germline ends. CDR3 in amino acids: CASTWSQGSEQYF. The CDR3 nucleotides are TGTGCCAGCACATGGTCGCAGGGAAGCGAGCAGTACTTC.

The rearrangement links TRBV12-3 or TRBV12-4 to TRBJ1-2; D is uncertain. V lost 3 bases and J 7 bases, leaving 12 bases between the germline ends. This CDR3 spans 13 amino acids. CDR3 bases: TGTGCCAGCAGTTTTGGAGGGAAGGGTGGCTACACCTTC. Translation: CASSFGGKGGYTF.

The chain combines TRBV12-1 with TRBJ1-3. TRBV12-1 has pseudogene status. This CDR3 region has 16 residues. The CDR3 region is CASSFPGVPSGNTIYF. The CDR3 nucleotides are TGTGCCAGCAGCTTTCCGGGGGTCCCCTCTGGAAACACCATATATTTT.

In DNA, the CDR3 is TGTGCCAGCAGTTTTTATAATGAGCAGTTCTTC. As protein: CASSFYNEQFF. V is TRBV27 and J is TRBJ2-1; D call uncertain. This CDR3 comprises 11 residues. V shed 3 bases and J shed 7 bases, with 4 bases lying between them. The germline V gene has CDR1 MNHEY and CDR2 SMNVEV (reference sequence).

This chain links TRBV24-1 with TRBJ1-5; TRBD1 matches 8 bases. The V gene's germline CDR1 is KGHDR and CDR2 SFDVKD. The CDR3 extends over 15 amino acids. Trimming removed 3 bases from V and 3 bases from J; junction bases left unmatched: 3. The CDR3 coding sequence is TGTGCCACCAGTGATCCCAGGGGGCCCAATCAGCCCCAGCATTTT. This codes for CATSDPRGPNQPQHF.